This T cell receptor beta chain was sequenced during a study of stem cell transplantation in POMP-related autoinflammatory disease. Study-wide context: Defective thymoproteasomes were hypothesized to impair CD8+ T-cell positive selection. Before transplant, CD4+ T cells skewed naive and CD8+ proportions were low. Study results and caveats: Across all analyzed T-cell subsets, patients with PRAID tended toward reduced diversity and increased clonality. Fewer unique TRB V-J gene pairings were identified in patients with PRAID.

Germline loops: CDR1 SNHLY, CDR2 FYNNEI. Unmatched junction bases numbered 8, after V lost 4 bases and J lost 4 bases. The CDR3 runs to 15 residues. Measured with immunoSEQ multiplex PCR; TCRdb has only the in-frame clones, and not every one. The sample has some 29,000 clones, about 91% seen once. In regard to this clone: Antigen unknown.

The V gene is TRBV2, the J gene TRBJ2-7; TRBD2 aligns across 9 bases. The sample consisted of CD4+ T cells from PBMCs, taken before stem cell transplantation. This TCR came from a human donor with POMP-related autoinflammation and immune dysregulation (PRAID). The CDR3 sequence: CASSGRLAGRYEQYF. CDR3 nucleotide sequence: TGTGCCAGCAGTGGGCGGCTAGCGGGAAGGTACGAGCAGTACTTC.